This entry lists 21 T cell receptor beta chains sequenced from one sample in a study of T cells after yellow fever vaccination. One entry per CDR3 protein, called by TCRdb with MiXCR from the 5' RACE reads. The table includes over 300,000 distinct CDR3 sequences, roughly 4.3% detected once. Sequenced here: PBMCs, sampled 5 days after the yellow fever booster vaccination. The receptors were sampled from a man in his late teens or twenties who received the YFV17D yellow fever vaccine.

The table lists this clonotype with many counts. This sequence joins TRBV18 and TRBJ2-5; 8 bases map to TRBD2. The V and J ends lost 5 bases and 7 bases, in that order; junction bases with no gene match: 12. Germline V lookup: CDR1 KGHSH, CDR2 LQKENI. This CDR3 has 15 residues. The CDR3 nucleotides are TGTGCCAGCTCAGCCATAGCGGGGCCCTCGACGACCCAGTACTTC. Translated: CASSAIAGPSTTQYF.

The table lists this clonotype with a few counts. The rearrangement uses TRBV19 and TRBJ2-7; 8 bases are a match to TRBD1. Losses at the gene ends were 9 bases for V and 0 bases for J; bases not matched to a gene: 10. The CDR3 runs to 15 residues. Germline-derived CDR1 and CDR2 are LNHDA and SQIVND (reference sequence). CDR3 sequence: CASQFRDRSSYEQYF. Here the CDR3 DNA reads TGTGCCAGCCAGTTCCGGGACAGGAGCTCCTACGAGCAGTACTTC.

At least ten counts were recorded for this clonotype. V is TRBV20-1 and J is TRBJ2-4; no definite D call. The V end was cut by 1 base, the J end by 5 bases, with 15 bases between. This CDR3 region has 15 residues. From germline, CDR1 is DFQATT and CDR2 SNEGSKA (reference sequence). CDR3 protein: CSARGPEVGQNIQYF. The CDR3, as DNA: TGCAGTGCTAGAGGCCCCGAAGTAGGGCAAAACATTCAGTACTTC.

The rearrangement joins TRBV24-1 to TRBJ1-1, with TRBD1 as a possible D gene (6 bases). Germline CDR1 is KGHDR and CDR2 is SFDVKD. CDR3 length: 16 residues. The V gene lost 6 bases and the J gene lost 4 bases, with 20 bases spanning the gap. CDR3 residues: CATSRRGPPLGTEAFF. In nucleotides, the CDR3 is TGTGCCACCAGTCGGCGGGGGCCCCCTTTAGGCACTGAAGCTTTCTTT.

This clonotype was seen a few times. The gene calls are TRBV7-8 and TRBJ2-2; perhaps TRBD2 as D (6 bases). V was shortened by 5 bases and J by 7 bases, with 11 bases between the two germline ends. CDR1 and CDR2 from the germline V gene are SGHVS and FQNEAQ. There are 13 residues in the CDR3. The CDR3 protein is CASSLDGGGELFF. The CDR3, as DNA: TGTGCCAGCAGCCTAGACGGGGGCGGGGAGCTGTTTTTT.

The chain joins TRBV9 to TRBJ1-1; D gene ambiguous. Trimming removed 6 bases from V and 0 bases from J, with 12 bases in between. The germline V gene has CDR1 SGDLS and CDR2 YYNGEE. The CDR3 has 14 amino acids. CDR3 DNA: TGTGCCAGCAACCGATTGGATATGAACACTGAAGCTTTCTTT. Its translation is CASNRLDMNTEAFF.

There are many counts of this clonotype. This chain's CDR3 is CASSQEGNQPQHF. The CDR3 region has the DNA TGTGCCAGTTCCCAGGAAGGCAATCAGCCCCAGCATTTT. The chain employs TRBV19 and TRBJ1-5; D gene unclear. Germline V gene data show CDR1 as LNHDA and CDR2 as SQIVND (reference sequence). The V gene lost 8 bases and the J gene lost 2 bases, with 10 bases spanning the gap. The CDR3 consists of 13 residues. Full variable domain (missing parts from reference TRBV19 and TRBJ1-5): DGGITQSPKYLFRKEGQNVTLSCEQNLNHDAMYWYRQDPGQGLRLIYYSQIVNDFQKGDIAEGYSVSREKKESFPLTVTSAQKNPTAFYLCASSQEGNQPQHFGDGTRLSIL.

This clonotype was picked up many times. V usage is TRBV5-1 and J usage is TRBJ1-2; no clear D gene. CDR3 length: 13 residues. Germline V CDR1 and CDR2: SGHRS, YFSETQ. The V and J ends lost 1 base and 8 bases respectively, with 12 bases between them. CDR3 region: CASSLFTFEGYTF. CDR3 in DNA: TGCGCCAGCAGCTTGTTTACCTTTGAAGGCTACACCTTC.

This clonotype was seen a few times. The CDR3 bases are TGCGCCAGCAGCCAAGATTCAGGGCTAGCGGGGGGGGCCACAGATACGCAGTATTTT. It is translated as CASSQDSGLAGGATDTQYF. The chain recombines TRBV4-1 with TRBJ2-3; 12 bases are shared with TRBD2. Germline V lookup: CDR1 MGHRA, CDR2 YSYEKL. The CDR3 is 19 residues long. The junction had 9 bases not matched to a gene; V was cut back by 0 bases and J by 2 bases.

This clonotype was detected many times. V is TRBV18 and J is TRBJ2-7, with 9 bases aligning to TRBD1. The CDR3 has 14 residues. After removal of 3 bases from V and 3 bases from J, the junction contained 3 bases not matched to a gene. Germline CDR1 KGHSH, CDR2 LQKENI. The CDR3 reads CASSPGTGHYEQYF. In DNA, the CDR3 is TGTGCCAGCTCACCCGGGACAGGGCACTACGAGCAGTACTTC.

Only a few counts were recorded for this clonotype. The junction departs from germline at one end; a sequencing error may be responsible. This chain joins TRBV6-4 and TRBJ1-2, with D tentatively TRBD1 (5 bases). CDR1 MRHNA and CDR2 SNTAGT come from the germline V gene. The CDR3 covers 9 residues. In DNA form, the CDR3 reads TGTGCCAGCAGTGACTCGGGGCGCTTC. Protein sequence: CASSDSGRF.

This clonotype was detected only a few times. The rearrangement uses TRBV20-1 and TRBJ1-1; D is possibly TRBD1 (5 bases). This CDR3 region has 13 residues. Germline-derived CDR1 and CDR2 are DFQATT and SNEGSKA (reference sequence). V gave up 2 bases and J gave up 1 base, with 8 bases separating them. CDR3 protein: CSARQGTNTEAFF. The DNA of the CDR3 is TGCAGTGCTAGACAGGGTACGAACACTGAAGCTTTCTTT.

The chain recombines TRBV6-6 with TRBJ2-7; a possible D gene is TRBD1 (5 bases). Germline loops: CDR1 MNHNY, CDR2 SVGAGI (reference sequence). The CDR3 has 16 amino acids. V lost 0 bases to trimming and J lost 4 bases, with 16 bases between them. The CDR3 DNA follows: TGTGCCAGCAGTTACTCGCTTGACGGAAGGGGTTACGAGCAGTACTTC. Translating gives CASSYSLDGRGYEQYF.

This clonotype was recorded at least ten times. The chain uses TRBV7-2 and TRBJ1-1, with no clear D. This CDR3 spans 13 amino acids. Trimming removed 4 bases at V and 5 bases at J, with 11 bases between. CDR1 and CDR2 (germline): SGHTA, FQGNSA. The CDR3, as DNA: TGTGCCAGCAGCTCAGGAGTCAGAACTGAAGCTTTCTTT. This encodes CASSSGVRTEAFF.

This clonotype came up a few times. This chain joins TRBV7-6 and TRBJ1-2; the D gene is possibly TRBD1 (6 bases). V dropped 5 bases and J dropped 6 bases, with 13 bases sitting between them. The CDR3 has 13 amino acids. Germline V lookup: CDR1 SGHVS, CDR2 FNYEAQ. DNA for the CDR3: TGTGCCAGCAGCCCTGACGGGGGCAATGGCTACACCTTC. Encoded protein: CASSPDGGNGYTF.

This clonotype occurred a few times. This sequence joins TRBV4-2 and TRBJ2-3, with 7 bases matching TRBD2. This CDR3 is built from 16 residues. The ends lost 1 base at V and 2 bases at J; junction bases unmatched: 6. Germline lookup yields CDR1 LGHNA and CDR2 YNFKEQ. For the CDR3, the DNA is TGTGCCAGCAGCCAAGGGGATAGCGGGTCCACAGATACGCAGTATTTT. As protein: CASSQGDSGSTDTQYF.

The chain couples TRBV5-1 to TRBJ2-2, with a possible D match to TRBD2 (6 bases). Germline V lookup: CDR1 SGHRS, CDR2 YFSETQ. The CDR3 spans 16 residues. V shed 4 bases and J shed 3 bases, with 16 bases lying between them. CDR3 sequence reads: CASSRDLAGDTGELFF. In DNA, the CDR3 is TGCGCCAGCAGCCGGGACTTAGCCGGCGACACCGGGGAGCTGTTTTTT.

V usage is TRBV11-2 and J usage is TRBJ2-1; possibly TRBD2 for D (6 bases). CDR1 and CDR2 from the germline V gene are SGHAT and FQNNGV. The CDR3 runs 16 residues. Trimming left V 0 bases short and J 3 bases short, with 12 bases between. CDR3 region: CASSLEASGVYNEQFF. CDR3 DNA sequence: TGTGCCAGCAGCTTAGAAGCCTCGGGAGTCTACAATGAGCAGTTCTTC. Using reference TRBV11-2 and TRBJ2-1 for the parts outside the CDR3, the full variable domain is EAGVAQSPRYKIIEKRQSVAFWCNPISGHATLYWYQQILGQGPKLLIQFQNNGVVDDSQLPKDRFSAERLKGVDSTLKIQPAKLEDSAVYLCASSLEASGVYNEQFFGPGTRLTVL.

V is TRBV27 and J is TRBJ2-3; D gene uncertain. The germline V gene has CDR1 MNHEY and CDR2 SMNVEV (reference sequence). The CDR3 has 13 residues. Deletions cut 7 bases from V and 3 bases from J, with 11 bases between. CDR3 protein: CASMSPSTDTQYF. In nucleotides, the CDR3 is TGTGCCAGCATGTCCCCGAGTACAGATACGCAGTATTTT.

This chain joins TRBV12-3 or TRBV12-4 and TRBJ1-2, with 9 bases identical to TRBD1. The CDR3 is 14 residues long. With 6 bases clipped from V and 3 bases from J, the junction kept 5 bases outside the gene matches. For the CDR3, the DNA is TGTGCCAGCAGAAGGGGACAGGGTGACTATGGCTACACCTTC. This gives the protein CASRRGQGDYGYTF.

This clonotype was counted a few times. The chain carries TRBV9 and TRBJ2-2; 9 nucleotides align to TRBD1. The CDR3 consists of 16 residues. Trimming cost V 0 bases and J 4 bases; bases outside gene matches: 4. Germline-derived CDR1 and CDR2 are SGDLS and YYNGEE. The CDR3 spells CASSVGNRGRTGELFF. The CDR3 DNA sequence: TGTGCCAGCAGCGTAGGAAACAGGGGGCGCACCGGGGAGCTGTTTTTT.